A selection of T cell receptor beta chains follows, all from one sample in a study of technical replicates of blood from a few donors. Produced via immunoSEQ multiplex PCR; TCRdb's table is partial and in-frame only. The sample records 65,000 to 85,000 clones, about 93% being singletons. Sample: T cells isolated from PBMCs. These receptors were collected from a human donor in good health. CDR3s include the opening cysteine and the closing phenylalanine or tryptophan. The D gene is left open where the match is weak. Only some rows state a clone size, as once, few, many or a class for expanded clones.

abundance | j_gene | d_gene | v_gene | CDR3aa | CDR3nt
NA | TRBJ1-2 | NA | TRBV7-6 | CASSLVGSTGYTF | TGTGCCAGCAGCTTAGTTGGCAGTACGGGCTACACCTTC
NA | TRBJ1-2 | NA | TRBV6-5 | CASNPSGGHGYTF | TGTGCCAGCAACCCCAGCGGGGGGCATGGCTACACCTTC
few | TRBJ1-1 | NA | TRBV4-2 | CASSQEAENTEAFF | TGTGCCAGCAGCCAAGAGGCTGAGAACACTGAAGCTTTCTTT
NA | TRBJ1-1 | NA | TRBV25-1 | CASSEMGVSTEAFF | TGTGCCAGCAGTGAAATGGGAGTTTCCACTGAAGCTTTCTTT
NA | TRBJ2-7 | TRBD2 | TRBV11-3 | CASSSHYGLAGGSYEQYF | TGTGCCAGCAGCTCCCACTATGGACTAGCGGGAGGTTCCTACGAGCAGTACTTC
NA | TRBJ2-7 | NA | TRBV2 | CASLRQVSYEQYF | TGTGCCAGCTTAAGACAGGTCTCCTACGAGCAGTACTTC
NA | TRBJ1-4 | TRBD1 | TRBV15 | CATSGGTGSEKLFF | TGTGCCACCAGCGGCGGGACAGGGTCTGAAAAACTGTTTTTT
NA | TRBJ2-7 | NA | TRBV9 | CASSPGLSPYEQYF | TGTGCCAGCAGCCCCGGACTCTCCCCCTACGAGCAGTACTTC
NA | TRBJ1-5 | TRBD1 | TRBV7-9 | CASSSGTGLGNQPQHF | TGTGCCAGCAGCAGTGGGACAGGGCTCGGCAATCAGCCCCAGCATTTT
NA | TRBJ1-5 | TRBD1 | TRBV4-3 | CASSQYRGEDNQPQHF | TGCGCCAGCAGCCAATACAGGGGGGAGGACAATCAGCCCCAGCATTTT
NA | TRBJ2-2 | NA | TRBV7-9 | CASSLLNTGELFF | TGTGCCAGCAGCTTACTGAACACCGGGGAGCTGTTTTTT
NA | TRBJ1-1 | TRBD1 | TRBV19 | CASSWGQGTEAFF | TGTGCCAGTAGTTGGGGACAGGGGACTGAAGCTTTCTTT
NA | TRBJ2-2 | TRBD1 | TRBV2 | CASSRQGFVSGELFF | TGTGCCAGCAGCCGACAGGGGTTTGTGTCCGGGGAGCTGTTTTTT
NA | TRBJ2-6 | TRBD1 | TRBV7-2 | CASSSPGGSSGANVLTF | TGTGCCAGCAGCTCCCCAGGGGGAAGTTCTGGGGCCAACGTCCTGACTTTC
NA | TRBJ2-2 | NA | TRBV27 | CASSPFLSGELFF | TGTGCCAGCAGTCCTTTCCTATCCGGGGAGCTGTTTTTT
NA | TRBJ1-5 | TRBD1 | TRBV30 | CAWSKGQGHQPQHF | TGTGCCTGGAGCAAAGGACAGGGGCATCAGCCCCAGCATTTT
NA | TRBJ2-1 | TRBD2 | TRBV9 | CASSLGTSAQISEQFF | TGTGCCAGCAGCCTCGGGACTAGCGCGCAGATAAGTGAGCAGTTCTTC
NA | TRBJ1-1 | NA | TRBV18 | CASSPQGSTEAFF | TGTGCCAGCTCACCCCAGGGAAGCACTGAAGCTTTCTTT
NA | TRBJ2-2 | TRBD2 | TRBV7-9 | CASSSGGTRVNTGELFF | TGTGCCAGCAGCTCGGGGGGGACGAGAGTGAACACCGGGGAGCTGTTTTTT
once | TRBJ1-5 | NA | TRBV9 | CASSGDMDNQPQHF | TGTGCCAGCAGCGGTGACATGGACAATCAGCCCCAGCATTTT